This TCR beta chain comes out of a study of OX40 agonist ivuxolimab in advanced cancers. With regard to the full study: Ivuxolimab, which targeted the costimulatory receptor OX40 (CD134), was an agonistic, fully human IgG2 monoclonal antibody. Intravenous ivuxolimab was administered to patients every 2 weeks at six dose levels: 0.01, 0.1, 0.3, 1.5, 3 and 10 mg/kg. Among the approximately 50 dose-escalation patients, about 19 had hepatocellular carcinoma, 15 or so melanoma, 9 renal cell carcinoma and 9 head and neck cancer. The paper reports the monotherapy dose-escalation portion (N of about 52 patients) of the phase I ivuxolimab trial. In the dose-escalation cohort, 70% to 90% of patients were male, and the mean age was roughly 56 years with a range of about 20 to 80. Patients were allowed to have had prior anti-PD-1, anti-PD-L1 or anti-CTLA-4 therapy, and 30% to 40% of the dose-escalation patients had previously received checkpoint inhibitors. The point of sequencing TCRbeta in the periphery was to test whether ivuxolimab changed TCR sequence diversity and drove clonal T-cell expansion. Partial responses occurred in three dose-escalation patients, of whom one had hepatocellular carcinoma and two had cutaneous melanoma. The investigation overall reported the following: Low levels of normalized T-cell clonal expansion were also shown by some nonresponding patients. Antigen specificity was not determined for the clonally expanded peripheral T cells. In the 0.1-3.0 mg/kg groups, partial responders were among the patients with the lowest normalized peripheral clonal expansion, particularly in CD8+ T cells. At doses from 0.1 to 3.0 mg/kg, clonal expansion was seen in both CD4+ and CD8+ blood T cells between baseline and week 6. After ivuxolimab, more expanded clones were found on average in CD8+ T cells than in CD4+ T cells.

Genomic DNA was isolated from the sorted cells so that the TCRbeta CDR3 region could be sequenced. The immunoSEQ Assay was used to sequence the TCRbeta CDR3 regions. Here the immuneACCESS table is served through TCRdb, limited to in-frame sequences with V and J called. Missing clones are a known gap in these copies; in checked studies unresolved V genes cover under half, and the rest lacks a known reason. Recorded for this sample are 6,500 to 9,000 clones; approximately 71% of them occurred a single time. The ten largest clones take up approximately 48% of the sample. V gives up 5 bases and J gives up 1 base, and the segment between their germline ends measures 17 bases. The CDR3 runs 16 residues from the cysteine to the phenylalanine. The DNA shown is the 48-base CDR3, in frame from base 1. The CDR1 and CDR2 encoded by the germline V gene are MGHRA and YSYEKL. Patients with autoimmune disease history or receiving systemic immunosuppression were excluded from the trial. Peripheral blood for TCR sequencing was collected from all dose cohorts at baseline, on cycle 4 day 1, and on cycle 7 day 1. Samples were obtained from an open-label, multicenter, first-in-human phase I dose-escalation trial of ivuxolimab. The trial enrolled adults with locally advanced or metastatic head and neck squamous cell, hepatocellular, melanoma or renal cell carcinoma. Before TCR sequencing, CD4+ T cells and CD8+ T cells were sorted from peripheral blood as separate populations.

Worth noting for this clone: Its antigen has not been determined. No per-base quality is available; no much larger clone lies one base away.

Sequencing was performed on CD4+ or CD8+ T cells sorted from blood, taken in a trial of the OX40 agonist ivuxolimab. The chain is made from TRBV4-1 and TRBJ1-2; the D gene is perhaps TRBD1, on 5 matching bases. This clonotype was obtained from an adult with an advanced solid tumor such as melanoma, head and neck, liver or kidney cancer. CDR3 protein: CASSGRDGHNNYGYTF. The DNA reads TGCGCCAGCAGCGGCCGGGACGGCCATAATAACTATGGCTACACCTTC.